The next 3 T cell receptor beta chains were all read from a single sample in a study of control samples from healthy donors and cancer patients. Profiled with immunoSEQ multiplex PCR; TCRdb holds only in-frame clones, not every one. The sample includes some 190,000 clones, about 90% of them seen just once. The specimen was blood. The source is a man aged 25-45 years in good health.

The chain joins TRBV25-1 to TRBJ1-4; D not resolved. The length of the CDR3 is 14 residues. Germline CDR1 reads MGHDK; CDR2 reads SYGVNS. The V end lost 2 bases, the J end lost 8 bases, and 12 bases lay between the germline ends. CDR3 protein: CASSENQGWEKLFF. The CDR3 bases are TGTGCCAGCAGTGAAAACCAAGGATGGGAAAAACTGTTTTTT.

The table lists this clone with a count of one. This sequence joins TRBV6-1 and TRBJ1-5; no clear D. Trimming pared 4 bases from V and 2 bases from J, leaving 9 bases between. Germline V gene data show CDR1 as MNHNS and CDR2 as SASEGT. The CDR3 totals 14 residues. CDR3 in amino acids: CASSAGQGNQPQHF. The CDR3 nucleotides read TGTGCCAGCAGTGCCGGGCAGGGCAATCAGCCCCAGCATTTT.

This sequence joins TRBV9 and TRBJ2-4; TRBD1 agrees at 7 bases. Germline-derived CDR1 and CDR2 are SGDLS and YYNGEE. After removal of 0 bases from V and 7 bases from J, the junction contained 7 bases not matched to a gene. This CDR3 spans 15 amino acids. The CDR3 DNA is TGTGCCAGCAGCGTAGAGGAGGCAGGGGGTAACATTCAGTACTTC. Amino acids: CASSVEEAGGNIQYF.